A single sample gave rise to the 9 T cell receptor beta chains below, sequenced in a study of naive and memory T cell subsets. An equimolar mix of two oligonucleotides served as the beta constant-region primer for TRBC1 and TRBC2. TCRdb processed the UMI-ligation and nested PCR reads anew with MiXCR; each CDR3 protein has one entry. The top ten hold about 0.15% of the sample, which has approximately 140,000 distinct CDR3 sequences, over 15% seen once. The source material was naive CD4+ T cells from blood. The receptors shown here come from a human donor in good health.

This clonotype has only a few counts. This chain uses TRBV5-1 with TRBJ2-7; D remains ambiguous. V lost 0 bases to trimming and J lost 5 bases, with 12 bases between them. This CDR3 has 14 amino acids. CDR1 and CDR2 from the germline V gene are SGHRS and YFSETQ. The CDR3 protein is CASSLDDVLNEQYF. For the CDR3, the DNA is TGCGCCAGCAGCTTGGATGATGTTCTCAACGAGCAGTACTTC.

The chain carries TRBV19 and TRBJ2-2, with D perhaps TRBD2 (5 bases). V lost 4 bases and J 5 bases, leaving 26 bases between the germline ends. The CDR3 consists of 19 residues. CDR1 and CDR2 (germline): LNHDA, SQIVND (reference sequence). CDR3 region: CASSSPGRGPQTSTGELFF. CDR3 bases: TGTGCCAGTAGTAGCCCGGGAAGAGGACCCCAGACAAGTACCGGGGAGCTGTTTTTT.

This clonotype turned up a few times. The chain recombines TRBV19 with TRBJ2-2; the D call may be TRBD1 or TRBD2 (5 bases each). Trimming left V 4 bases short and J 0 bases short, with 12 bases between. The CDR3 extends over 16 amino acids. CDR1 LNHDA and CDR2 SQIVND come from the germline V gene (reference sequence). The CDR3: CASSRGSGTNTGELFF. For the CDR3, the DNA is TGTGCCAGTAGTAGGGGGAGCGGAACGAACACCGGGGAGCTGTTTTTT.

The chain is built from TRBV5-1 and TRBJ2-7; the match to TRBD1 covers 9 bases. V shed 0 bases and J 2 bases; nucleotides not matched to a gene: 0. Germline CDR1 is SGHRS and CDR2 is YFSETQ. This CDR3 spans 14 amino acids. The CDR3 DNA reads TGCGCCAGCAGCTTGGGGGACAGGGCCTACGAGCAGTACTTC. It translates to CASSLGDRAYEQYF.

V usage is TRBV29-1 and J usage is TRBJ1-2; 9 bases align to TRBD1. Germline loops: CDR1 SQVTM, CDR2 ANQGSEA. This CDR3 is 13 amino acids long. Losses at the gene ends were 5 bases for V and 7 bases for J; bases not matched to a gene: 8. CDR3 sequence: CSVSNRGLSGYTF. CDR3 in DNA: TGCAGCGTTAGTAACAGGGGGCTCTCTGGCTACACCTTC.

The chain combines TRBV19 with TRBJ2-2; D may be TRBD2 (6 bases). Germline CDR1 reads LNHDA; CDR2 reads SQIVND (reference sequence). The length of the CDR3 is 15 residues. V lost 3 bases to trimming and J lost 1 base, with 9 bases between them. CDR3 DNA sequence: TGTGCCAGTAGTATCGGAGGGGTGAACACCGGGGAGCTGTTTTTT. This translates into CASSIGGVNTGELFF.

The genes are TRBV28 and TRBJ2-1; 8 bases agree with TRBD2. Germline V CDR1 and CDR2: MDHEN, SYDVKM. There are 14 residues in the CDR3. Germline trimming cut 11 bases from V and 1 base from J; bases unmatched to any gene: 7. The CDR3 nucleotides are TGTGCCGGACGGCCTAGCGGGTCCTACAATGAGCAGTTCTTC. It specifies CAGRPSGSYNEQFF. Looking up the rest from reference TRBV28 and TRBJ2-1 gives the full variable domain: DVKVTQSSRYLVKRTGEKVFLECVQDMDHENMFWYRQDPGLGLRLIYFSYDVKMKEKGDIPEGYSVSREKKERFSLILESASTNQTSMYLCAGRPSGSYNEQFFGPGTRLTVL.

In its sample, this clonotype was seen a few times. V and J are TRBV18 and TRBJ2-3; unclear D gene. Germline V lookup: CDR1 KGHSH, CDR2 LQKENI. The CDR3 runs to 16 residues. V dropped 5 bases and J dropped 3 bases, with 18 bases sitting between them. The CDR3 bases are TGTGCCAGCTCATCGGAACTGAGTCGTTTGACAGATACGCAGTATTTT. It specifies CASSSELSRLTDTQYF.

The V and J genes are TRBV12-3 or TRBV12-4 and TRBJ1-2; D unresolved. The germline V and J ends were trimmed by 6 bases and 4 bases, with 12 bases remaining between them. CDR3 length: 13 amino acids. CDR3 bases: TGTGCCAGCAGCATGCAGGAGTCCTATGGCTACACCTTC. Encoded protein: CASSMQESYGYTF.